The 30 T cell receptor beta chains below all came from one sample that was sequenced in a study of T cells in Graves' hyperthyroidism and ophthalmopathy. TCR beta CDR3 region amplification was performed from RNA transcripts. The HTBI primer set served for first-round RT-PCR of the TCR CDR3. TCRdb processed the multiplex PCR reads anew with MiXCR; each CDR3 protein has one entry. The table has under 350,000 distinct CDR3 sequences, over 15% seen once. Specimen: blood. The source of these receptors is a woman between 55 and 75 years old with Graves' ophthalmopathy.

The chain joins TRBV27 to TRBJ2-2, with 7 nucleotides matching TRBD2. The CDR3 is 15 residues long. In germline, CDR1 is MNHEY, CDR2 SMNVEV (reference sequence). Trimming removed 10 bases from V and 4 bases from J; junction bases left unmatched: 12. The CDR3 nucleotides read TGTGCCAACACCAATAGCCGGGAGGCCACCGGGGAGCTGTTTTTT. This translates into CANTNSREATGELFF.

The CDR3, as DNA: TGTGCCAGCAGCGGAGACAGGGGTGTACCACGGTATGGCTACACCTTC. It specifies CASSGDRGVPRYGYTF. The chain has TRBV2 and TRBJ1-2; 8 bases match TRBD1. Trimming at V came to 6 bases and at J to 5 bases, leaving 14 bases not matched to a gene. CDR3 length: 16 residues. In germline, CDR1 is SNHLY, CDR2 FYNNEI. The whole variable domain, remainder taken from reference TRBV2 and TRBJ1-2, is EPEVTQTPSHQVTQMGQEVILRCVPISNHLYFYWYRQILGQKVEFLVSFYNNEISEKSEIFDDQFSVERPDGSNFTLKIRSTKLEDSAMYFCASSGDRGVPRYGYTFGSGTRLTVV.

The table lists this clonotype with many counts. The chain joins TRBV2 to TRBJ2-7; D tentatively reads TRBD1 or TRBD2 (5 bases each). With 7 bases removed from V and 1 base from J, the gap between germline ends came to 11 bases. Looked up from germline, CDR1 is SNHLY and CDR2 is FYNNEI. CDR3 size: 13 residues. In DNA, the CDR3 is TGTGCCAGCAAAAGGGACGGATCCTACGAGCAGTACTTC. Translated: CASKRDGSYEQYF.

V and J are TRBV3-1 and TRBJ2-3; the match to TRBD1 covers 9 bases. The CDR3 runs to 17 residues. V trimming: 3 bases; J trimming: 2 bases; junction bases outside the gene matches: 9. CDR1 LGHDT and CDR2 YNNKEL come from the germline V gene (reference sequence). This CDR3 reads CASSQRQRDRATDTQYF. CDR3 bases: TGTGCCAGCAGCCAGCGTCAAAGGGACAGGGCCACAGATACGCAGTATTTT.

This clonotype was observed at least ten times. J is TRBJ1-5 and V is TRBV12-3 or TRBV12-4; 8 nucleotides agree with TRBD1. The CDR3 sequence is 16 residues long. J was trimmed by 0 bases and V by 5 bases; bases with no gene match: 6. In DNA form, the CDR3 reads TGTGCCAGCAGTAACACAGGGGGGGATAGCAATCAGCCCCAGCATTTT. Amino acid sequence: CASSNTGGDSNQPQHF.

CDR3 in amino acids: CATSDSATGRVTDTQYF. The CDR3, as DNA: TGTGCCACCAGTGATTCTGCGACAGGGCGGGTTACAGATACGCAGTATTTT. The V call is TRBV24-1, the J call TRBJ2-3; 7 bases fit TRBD1. The germline CDR1 and CDR2 sequences are KGHDR and SFDVKD. CDR3 size: 17 residues. J gave up 3 bases and V 2 bases, and 10 bases lay outside the gene matches.

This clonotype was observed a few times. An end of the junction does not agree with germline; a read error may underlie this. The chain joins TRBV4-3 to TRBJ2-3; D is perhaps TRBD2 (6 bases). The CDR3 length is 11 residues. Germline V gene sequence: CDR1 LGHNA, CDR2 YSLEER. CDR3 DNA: TGCGCCAACAGCCAAGGGGAGGCGCAGTATTTT. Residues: CANSQGEAQYF.

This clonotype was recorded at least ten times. Here the CDR3 DNA reads TGTGCCAGCAGCTCCCAGGGGTGGAATTCACCCCTCCACTTT. Its translation is CASSSQGWNSPLHF. The gene calls are TRBV3-1 and TRBJ1-6, with D possibly TRBD1 on 6 matching bases. Germline V gene sequence: CDR1 LGHDT, CDR2 YNNKEL (reference sequence). This CDR3 contains 14 residues. V lost 5 bases and J lost 7, with 12 bases in between.

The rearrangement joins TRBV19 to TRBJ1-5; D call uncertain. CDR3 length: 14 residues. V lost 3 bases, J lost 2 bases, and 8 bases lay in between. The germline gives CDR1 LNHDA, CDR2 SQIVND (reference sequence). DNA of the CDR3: TGTGCCAGTAGTATGGTTGAGGGCAATCAGCCCCAGCATTTT. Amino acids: CASSMVEGNQPQHF.

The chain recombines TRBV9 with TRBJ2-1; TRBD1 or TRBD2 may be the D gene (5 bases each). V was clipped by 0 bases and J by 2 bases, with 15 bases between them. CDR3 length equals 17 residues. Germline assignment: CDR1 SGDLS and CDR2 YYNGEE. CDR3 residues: CASSVALAGAAYNEQFF. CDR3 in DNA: TGTGCCAGCAGCGTAGCCCTCGCCGGGGCTGCCTACAATGAGCAGTTCTTC.

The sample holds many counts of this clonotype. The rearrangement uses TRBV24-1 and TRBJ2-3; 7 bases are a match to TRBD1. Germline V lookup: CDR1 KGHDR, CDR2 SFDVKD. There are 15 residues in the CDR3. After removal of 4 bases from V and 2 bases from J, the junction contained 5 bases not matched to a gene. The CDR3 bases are TGTGCCACCAGTGAGTCGACAGGGAACACAGATACGCAGTATTTT. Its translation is CATSESTGNTDTQYF.

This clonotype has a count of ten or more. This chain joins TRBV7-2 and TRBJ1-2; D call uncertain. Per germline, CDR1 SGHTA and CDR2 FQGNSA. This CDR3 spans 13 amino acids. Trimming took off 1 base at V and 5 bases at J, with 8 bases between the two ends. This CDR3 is CASSLEREYGYTF. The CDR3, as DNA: TGTGCCAGCAGCTTAGAGAGGGAATATGGCTACACCTTC.

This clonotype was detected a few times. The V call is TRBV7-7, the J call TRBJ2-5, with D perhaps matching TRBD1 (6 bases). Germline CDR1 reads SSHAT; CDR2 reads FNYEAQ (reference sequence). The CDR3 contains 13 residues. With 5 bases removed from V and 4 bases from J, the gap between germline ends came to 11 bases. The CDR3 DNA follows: TGTGCCAGCAGCCAACAGGGCCCAGAGACCCAGTACTTC. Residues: CASSQQGPETQYF. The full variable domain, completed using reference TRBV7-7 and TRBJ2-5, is GAGVSQSPRYKVTKRGQDVTLRCDPISSHATLYWYQQALGQGPEFLTYFNYEAQPDKSGLPSDRFSAERPEGSISTLTIQRTEQRDSAMYRCASSQQGPETQYFGPGTRLLVL.

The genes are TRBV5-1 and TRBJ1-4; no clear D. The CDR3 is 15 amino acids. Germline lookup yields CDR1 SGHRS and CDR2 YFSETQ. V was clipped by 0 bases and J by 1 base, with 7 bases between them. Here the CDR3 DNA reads TGCGCCAGCAGCTTGGATGGGGTAACTAATGAAAAACTGTTTTTT. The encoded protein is CASSLDGVTNEKLFF.

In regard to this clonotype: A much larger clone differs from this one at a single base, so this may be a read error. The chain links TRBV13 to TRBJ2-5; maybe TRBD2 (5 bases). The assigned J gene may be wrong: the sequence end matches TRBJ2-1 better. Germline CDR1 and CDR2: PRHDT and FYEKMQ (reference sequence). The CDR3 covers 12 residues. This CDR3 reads CASSSTEETQFF. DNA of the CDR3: TGTGCCAGCAGCTCGACGGAGGAGACCCAGTTCTTC.

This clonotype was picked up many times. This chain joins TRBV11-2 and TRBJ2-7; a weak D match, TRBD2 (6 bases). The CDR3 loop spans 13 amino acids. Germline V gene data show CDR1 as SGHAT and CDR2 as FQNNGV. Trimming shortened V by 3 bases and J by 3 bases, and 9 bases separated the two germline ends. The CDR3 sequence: CASSFPGGYEQYF. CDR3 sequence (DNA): TGTGCCAGCAGCTTTCCCGGGGGCTACGAGCAGTACTTC.

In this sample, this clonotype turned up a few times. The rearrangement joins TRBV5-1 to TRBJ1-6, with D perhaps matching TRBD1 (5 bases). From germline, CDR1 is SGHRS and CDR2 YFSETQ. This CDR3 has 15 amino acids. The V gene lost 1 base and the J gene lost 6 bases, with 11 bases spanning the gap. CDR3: CASSLQGLPNSPLHF. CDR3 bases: TGCGCCAGCAGCTTGCAGGGCCTCCCTAATTCACCCCTCCACTTT.

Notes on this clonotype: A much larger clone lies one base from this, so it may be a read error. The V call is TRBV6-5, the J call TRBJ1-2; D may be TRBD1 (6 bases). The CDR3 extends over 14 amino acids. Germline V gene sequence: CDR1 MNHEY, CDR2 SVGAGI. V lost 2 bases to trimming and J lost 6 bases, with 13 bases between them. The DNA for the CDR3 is TGTGCCAGCAGTTACGGGGGGCGCTTGAATGGCTACACCTTC. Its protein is CASSYGGRLNGYTF.

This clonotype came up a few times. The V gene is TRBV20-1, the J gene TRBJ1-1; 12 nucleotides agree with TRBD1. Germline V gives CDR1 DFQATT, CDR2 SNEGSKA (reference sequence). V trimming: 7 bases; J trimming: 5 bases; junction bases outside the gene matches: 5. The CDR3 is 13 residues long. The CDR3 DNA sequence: TGCAGTGTTTCGGGACAGGGGGCAACTGAAGCTTTCTTT. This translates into CSVSGQGATEAFF.

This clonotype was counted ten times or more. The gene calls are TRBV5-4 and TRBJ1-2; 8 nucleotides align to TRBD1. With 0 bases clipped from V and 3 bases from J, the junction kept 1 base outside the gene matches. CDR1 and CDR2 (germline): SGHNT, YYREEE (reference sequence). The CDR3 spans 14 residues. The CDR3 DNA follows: TGTGCCAGCAGCTTGGACAGGGGGGACTATGGCTACACCTTC. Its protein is CASSLDRGDYGYTF. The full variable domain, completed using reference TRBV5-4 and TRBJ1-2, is ETGVTQSPTHLIKTRGQQVTLRCSSQSGHNTVSWYQQALGQGPQFIFQYYREEENGRGNFPPRFSGLQFPNYSSELNVNALELDDSALYLCASSLDRGDYGYTFGSGTRLTVV.

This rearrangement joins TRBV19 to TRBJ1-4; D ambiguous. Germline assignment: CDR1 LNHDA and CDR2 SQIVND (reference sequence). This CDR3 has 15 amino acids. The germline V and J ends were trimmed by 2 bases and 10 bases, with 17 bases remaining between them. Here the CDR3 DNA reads TGTGCCAGTAGTATAATTGAGAGGCCAGTTGGAAAACTGTTTTTT. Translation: CASSIIERPVGKLFF.

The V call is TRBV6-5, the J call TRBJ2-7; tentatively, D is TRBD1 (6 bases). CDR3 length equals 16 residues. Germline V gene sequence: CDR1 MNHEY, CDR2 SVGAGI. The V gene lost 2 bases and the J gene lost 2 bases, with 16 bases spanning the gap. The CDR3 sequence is CASSYGSSTGPYEQYF. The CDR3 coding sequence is TGTGCCAGCAGTTACGGGTCATCGACAGGCCCCTACGAGCAGTACTTC.

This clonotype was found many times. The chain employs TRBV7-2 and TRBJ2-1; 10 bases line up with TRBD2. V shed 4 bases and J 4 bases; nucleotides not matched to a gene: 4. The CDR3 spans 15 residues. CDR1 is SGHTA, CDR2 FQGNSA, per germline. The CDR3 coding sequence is TGTGCCAGCAGCTACGGACTAGCGGTGTACAATGAGCAGTTCTTC. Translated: CASSYGLAVYNEQFF. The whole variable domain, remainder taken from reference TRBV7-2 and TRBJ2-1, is GAGVSQSPSNKVTEKGKDVELRCDPISGHTALYWYRQSLGQGLEFLIYFQGNSAPDKSGLPSDRFSAERTGGSVSTLTIQRTQQEDSAVYLCASSYGLAVYNEQFFGPGTRLTVL.

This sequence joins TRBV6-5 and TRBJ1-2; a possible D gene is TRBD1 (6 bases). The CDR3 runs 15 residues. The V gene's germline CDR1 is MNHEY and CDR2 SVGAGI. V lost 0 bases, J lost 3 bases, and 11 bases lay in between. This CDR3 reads CASSYSLEGDYGYTF. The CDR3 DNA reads TGTGCCAGCAGTTACTCGTTGGAGGGGGACTATGGCTACACCTTC.

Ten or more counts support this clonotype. The DNA of the CDR3 is TGTGCCAGCAGCCCGACCGGGGGGAGGAGAAATCAGCCCCAGCATTTT. Its protein is CASSPTGGRRNQPQHF. V gene TRBV6-1 combines with J gene TRBJ1-5; weak D call: TRBD1 (5 bases). V lost 6 bases to trimming and J lost 4 bases, with 19 bases between them. Germline V gene data show CDR1 as MNHNS and CDR2 as SASEGT. The CDR3 runs 16 residues.

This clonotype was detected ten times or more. This CDR3 is CASSYMVGETQYF. DNA for the CDR3: TGTGCCAGCAGTTACATGGTTGGGGAGACCCAGTACTTC. This sequence joins TRBV6-6 and TRBJ2-5; D not resolved. The CDR3 loop spans 13 amino acids. The germline V and J ends were trimmed by 2 bases and 5 bases, with 9 bases remaining between them. Germline CDR1 reads MNHNY; CDR2 reads SVGAGI (reference sequence).

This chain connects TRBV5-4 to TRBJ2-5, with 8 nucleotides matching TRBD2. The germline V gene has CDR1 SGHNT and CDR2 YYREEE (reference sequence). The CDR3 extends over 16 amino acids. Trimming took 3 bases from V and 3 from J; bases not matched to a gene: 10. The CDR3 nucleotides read TGTGCCAGCAGCTCCAGACTTGAGCGGGGGAAAGAGACCCAGTACTTC. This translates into CASSSRLERGKETQYF.

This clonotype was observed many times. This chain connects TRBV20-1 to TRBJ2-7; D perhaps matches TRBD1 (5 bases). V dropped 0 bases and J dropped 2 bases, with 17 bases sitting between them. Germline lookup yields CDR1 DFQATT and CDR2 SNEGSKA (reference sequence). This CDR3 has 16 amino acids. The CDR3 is CSARDVSDSKAYEQYF. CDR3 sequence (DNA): TGCAGTGCTAGAGATGTAAGTGACAGTAAGGCCTACGAGCAGTACTTC.

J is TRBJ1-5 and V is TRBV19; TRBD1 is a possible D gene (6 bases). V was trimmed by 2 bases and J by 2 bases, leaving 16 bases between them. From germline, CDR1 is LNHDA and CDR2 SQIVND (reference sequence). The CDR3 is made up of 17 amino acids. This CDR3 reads CASSIPWGGLGNQPQHF. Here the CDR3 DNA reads TGTGCCAGTAGTATACCCTGGGGGGGGCTCGGCAATCAGCCCCAGCATTTT.

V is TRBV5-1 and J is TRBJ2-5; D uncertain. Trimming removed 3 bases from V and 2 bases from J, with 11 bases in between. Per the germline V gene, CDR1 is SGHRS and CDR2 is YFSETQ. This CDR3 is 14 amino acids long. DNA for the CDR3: TGCGCCAGCAGCTCGCCCGGCAATCAAGAGACCCAGTACTTC. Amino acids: CASSSPGNQETQYF.